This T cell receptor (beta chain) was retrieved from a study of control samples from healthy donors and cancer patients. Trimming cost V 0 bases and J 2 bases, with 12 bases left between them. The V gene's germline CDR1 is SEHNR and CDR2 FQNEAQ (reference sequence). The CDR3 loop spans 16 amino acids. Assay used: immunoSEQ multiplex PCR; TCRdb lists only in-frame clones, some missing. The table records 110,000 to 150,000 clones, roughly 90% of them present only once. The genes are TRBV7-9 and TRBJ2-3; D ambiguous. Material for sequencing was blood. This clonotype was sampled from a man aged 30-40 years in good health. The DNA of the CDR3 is TGTGCCAGCAGCTTAGCGAGAGGCGTCGCCACAGATACGCAGTATTTT. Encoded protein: CASSLARGVATDTQYF.